The rows below give T cell receptor beta chains drawn from one sample of a study of cytomegalovirus exposure and HLA in healthy donors. The protocol was immunoSEQ multiplex PCR, while the TCRdb copy is restricted to in-frame clones and leaves out a portion. The table shows 150,000 to 200,000 clones, with around 75% occurring only once. Sequenced sample: PBMCs. These receptors all stem from a woman aged 50 to 60 in good health and CMV-seronegative. CDR3s include the opening cysteine and the closing phenylalanine or tryptophan. The D gene is left open where the match is weak. The size field is filled for only some rows; it gives once, few, many or a size class.

abundance | len | j_gene | v_gene | d_gene | CDR3nt | CDR3aa
- | 15 | TRBJ2-3 | TRBV5-8 | - | TGTGCCAGCAGCTTGACAGGTGCTAGCACAGATACGCAGTATTTT | CASSLTGASTDTQYF
- | 14 | TRBJ2-4 | TRBV6-1 | TRBD1 | TGTGCCAGCAGTAGGTCACAGGGGTTCGGCATTCAGTACTTC | CASSRSQGFGIQYF
- | 14 | TRBJ2-1 | TRBV5-4 | - | TGTGCCAGCAGCGCCAGCGGCTCCTACAATGAGCAGTTCTTC | CASSASGSYNEQFF
- | 15 | TRBJ2-1 | TRBV4-1 | TRBD2 | TGCGCCAGCAGCCGTTCACTAGCGGCCTACAATGAGCAGTTCTTC | CASSRSLAAYNEQFF
- | 14 | TRBJ2-5 | TRBV30 | - | TGTGCCTGGAGTGTCGGAGGGGGCGGTAAGACCCAGTACTTC | CAWSVGGGGKTQYF
- | 12 | TRBJ1-4 | TRBV6-5 | - | TGTGCCAGCAGTTACCTGGGGGGAAAACTGTTTTTT | CASSYLGGKLFF
- | 16 | TRBJ2-2 | TRBV7-9 | - | TGTGCCAGCAGCTCCGGGACACCTGCGAACACCGGGGAGCTGTTTTTT | CASSSGTPANTGELFF
once | 15 | TRBJ2-7 | TRBV9 | - | TGTGCCAGCAGCGCCACCGGGACACGACCCCACGAGCAGTACTTC | CASSATGTRPHEQYF
- | 18 | TRBJ1-1 | TRBV5-1 | TRBD1 | TGCGCCAGCAGCTTGACGGGACAGGGGACGTTACGAGGAACTGAAGCTTTCTTT | CASSLTGQGTLRGTEAFF
- | 15 | TRBJ1-2 | TRBV6-5 | - | TGTGCCAGCAGCCCAAAGGGGCGGGGCATCTCCGGCTACACCTTC | CASSPKGRGISGYTF
- | 16 | TRBJ2-1 | TRBV27 | TRBD2 | TGTGCCAGCAGTGACACTAGCGATCTTACCTACAATGAGCAGTTCTTC | CASSDTSDLTYNEQFF
- | 12 | TRBJ1-5 | TRBV2 | - | TGTGCCAGCAGGTATAGCAATCAGCCCCAGCATTTT | CASRYSNQPQHF
- | 17 | TRBJ1-2 | TRBV4-2 | - | TGTGCCAGCAGCCAAGTTCCCTCGACGGGGATGCTGGAGGGCTACACCTTC | CASSQVPSTGMLEGYTF
- | 15 | TRBJ1-1 | TRBV10-3 | - | TGTGCCATCAGTGGGGGGGGGCAGGGGAACACTGAAGCTTTCTTT | CAISGGGQGNTEAFF
- | 17 | TRBJ2-7 | TRBV5-1 | - | TGCGCCAGCAGCTTGGGGGCAACCGGGGTCTATGGCTACGAGCAGTACTTC | CASSLGATGVYGYEQYF
- | 12 | TRBJ1-3 | TRBV29-1 | - | TGCAGCGTAGGGGGCTCTGGAAACACCATATATTTT | CSVGGSGNTIYF
- | 13 | TRBJ1-5 | TRBV2 | - | TGTGCCAGCGGTCGGGCAGGGGAACAGCCCCAGCATTTT | CASGRAGEQPQHF
- | 13 | TRBJ1-1 | TRBV2 | - | TGTGCCAGCAGTTATACACGGAACACTGAAGCTTTCTTT | CASSYTRNTEAFF
- | 14 | TRBJ2-2 | TRBV9 | - | TGTGCCAGCAGAGTGGAGGCTTTGACCGGGGAGCTGTTTTTT | CASRVEALTGELFF
- | 14 | TRBJ2-1 | TRBV4-3 | - | TGCGCCAGCAGCCTAAGCGCGCAGGGCAATGAGCAGTTCTTC | CASSLSAQGNEQFF
- | 17 | TRBJ2-7 | TRBV4-1 | TRBD2 | TGCGCCAGCAGCCAAGCCCTGGCACTAGCGGTCTACTACGAGCAGTACTTC | CASSQALALAVYYEQYF
few | 14 | TRBJ2-7 | TRBV19 | TRBD1 | TGTGCCAGTAGCCAGACAGGGGCCGCGGGCGAGCAGTACTTC | CASSQTGAAGEQYF
- | 13 | TRBJ2-7 | TRBV9 | - | TGTGCCAGCAGCGTAGTCCCTAGCTACGAGCAGTACTTC | CASSVVPSYEQYF
once | 15 | TRBJ1-1 | TRBV19 | - | TGTGCCAGTAGTATAGTAAGTTCTATGAACACTGAAGCTTTCTTT | CASSIVSSMNTEAFF
- | 17 | TRBJ2-4 | TRBV21-1 | - | TGTGCCAGCAGCAAAGGGACAGAGCACTTAGCCAAAAACATTCAGTACTTC | CASSKGTEHLAKNIQYF
- | 16 | TRBJ2-3 | TRBV6-5 | TRBD1 | TGTGCCAGCAGTTCTGGACAGGGGGCAGCAACAGATACGCAGTATTTT | CASSSGQGAATDTQYF
- | 14 | TRBJ2-1 | TRBV19 | TRBD2 | TGTGCCAGTGGGGGACTAGCGGAGGACAATGAGCAGTTCTTC | CASGGLAEDNEQFF
- | 16 | TRBJ2-6 | TRBV7-8 | TRBD2 | TGTGCCAGCAGCCTCGACGGGAGGGCTGGGGCCAACGTCCTGACTTTC | CASSLDGRAGANVLTF
- | 15 | TRBJ2-3 | TRBV27 | - | TGTGCCAGCATTAGGGTCGGGGGAAGCACAGATACGCAGTATTTT | CASIRVGGSTDTQYF
- | 16 | TRBJ1-1 | TRBV18 | - | TGTGCCAGCTCACCACTCGGGGGGGCAGGGAACACTGAAGCTTTCTTT | CASSPLGGAGNTEAFF